This T cell receptor beta chain stems from a study of blood T cell repertoires in COVID-19. Study-wide background: The United States, Italy and Spain supplied acute and convalescent COVID-19 samples. T cells, B-cell-depleted T cells, or PBMCs supplied cDNA or gDNA.

Seattle researchers signed up patients amid active infection and tracked them longitudinally. Germline loops: CDR1 SGHDT, CDR2 YYEEEE. The CDR3 is 14 residues long. J lost 3 bases, V lost 2 bases, and 5 bases had no gene match. In the source study's methods: Reference gene primer amplification in the assay estimated nucleated cell counts. TCRdb keeps only in-frame clones here, not all; method: immunoSEQ multiplex PCR. D and trimming were read from the DNA, whereas the V and J calls and clone size are those reported in that table. The repertoire holds some 300,000 clones, with almost 90% as singletons.

This receptor was identified in a middle-aged woman with COVID-19, enrolled during active disease. Sequencing was done on a sample of peripheral blood. The V and J genes are TRBV5-6 and TRBJ2-7, with 7 bases lining up with TRBD1. CDR3 nucleotides: TGTGCCAGCAGCTTCGCAGACAGGGTCTACGAGCAGTACTTC. Translation gives CASSFADRVYEQYF.